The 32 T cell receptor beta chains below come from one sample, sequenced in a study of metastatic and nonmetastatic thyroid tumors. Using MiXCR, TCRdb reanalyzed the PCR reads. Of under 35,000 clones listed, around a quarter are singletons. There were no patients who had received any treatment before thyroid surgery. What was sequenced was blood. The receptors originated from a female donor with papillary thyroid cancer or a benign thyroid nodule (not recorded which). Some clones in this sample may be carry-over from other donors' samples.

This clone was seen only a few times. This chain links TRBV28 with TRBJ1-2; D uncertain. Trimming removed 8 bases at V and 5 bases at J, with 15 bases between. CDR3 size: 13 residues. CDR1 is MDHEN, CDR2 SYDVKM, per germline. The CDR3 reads CASHLRVAYGYTF. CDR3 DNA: TGTGCCAGCCACCTTCGGGTCGCTTATGGCTACACCTTC.

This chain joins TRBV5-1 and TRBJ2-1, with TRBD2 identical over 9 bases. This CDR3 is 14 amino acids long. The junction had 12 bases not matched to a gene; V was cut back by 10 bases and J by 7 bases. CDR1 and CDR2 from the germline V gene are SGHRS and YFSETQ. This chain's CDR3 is CASALAGPLNEQFF. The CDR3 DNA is TGCGCCTCAGCACTAGCGGGTCCACTAAATGAGCAGTTCTTC.

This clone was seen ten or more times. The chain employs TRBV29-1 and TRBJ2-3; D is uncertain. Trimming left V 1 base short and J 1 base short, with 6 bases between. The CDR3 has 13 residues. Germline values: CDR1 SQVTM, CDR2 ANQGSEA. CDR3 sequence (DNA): TGCAGCGTTGAAGGGACGGGCACAGATACGCAGTATTTT. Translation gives CSVEGTGTDTQYF.

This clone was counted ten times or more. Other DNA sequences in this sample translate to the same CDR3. In DNA, the CDR3 is TGTGCCAGCAGCTCCGGACAGGGGCGAGAAAAACTGTTTTTT. It yields the protein CASSSGQGREKLFF. The rearrangement joins TRBV7-6 to TRBJ1-4; TRBD1 matches at 9 bases. J gave up 8 bases and V 4 bases, and 5 bases lay outside the gene matches. Germline CDR1 SGHVS, CDR2 FNYEAQ. The CDR3 covers 14 residues.

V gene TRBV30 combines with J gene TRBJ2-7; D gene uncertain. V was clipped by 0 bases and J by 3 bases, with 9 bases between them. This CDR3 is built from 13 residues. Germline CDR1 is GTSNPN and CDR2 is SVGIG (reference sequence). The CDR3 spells CAWSVAGGYEQYF. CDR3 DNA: TGTGCCTGGAGTGTGGCAGGCGGCTACGAGCAGTACTTC.

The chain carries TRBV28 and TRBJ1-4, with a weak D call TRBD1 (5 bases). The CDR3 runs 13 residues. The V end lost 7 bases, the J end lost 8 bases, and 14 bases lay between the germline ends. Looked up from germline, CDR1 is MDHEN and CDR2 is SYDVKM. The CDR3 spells CASNLPGFEKLFF. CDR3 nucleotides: TGTGCCAGCAATCTTCCAGGGTTCGAAAAACTGTTTTTT.

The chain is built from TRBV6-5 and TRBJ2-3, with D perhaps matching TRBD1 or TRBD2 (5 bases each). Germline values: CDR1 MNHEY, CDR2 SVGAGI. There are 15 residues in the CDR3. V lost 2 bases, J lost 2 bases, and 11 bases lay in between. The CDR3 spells CASSYGGAITDTQYF. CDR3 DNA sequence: TGTGCCAGCAGTTACGGGGGTGCAATCACAGATACGCAGTATTTT.

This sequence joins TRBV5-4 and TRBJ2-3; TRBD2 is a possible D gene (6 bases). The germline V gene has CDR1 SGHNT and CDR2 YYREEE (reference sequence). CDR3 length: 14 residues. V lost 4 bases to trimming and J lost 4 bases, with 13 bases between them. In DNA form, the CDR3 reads TGTGCCAGCAGCCCGGGGGTGGCACCAGATACGCAGTATTTT. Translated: CASSPGVAPDTQYF.

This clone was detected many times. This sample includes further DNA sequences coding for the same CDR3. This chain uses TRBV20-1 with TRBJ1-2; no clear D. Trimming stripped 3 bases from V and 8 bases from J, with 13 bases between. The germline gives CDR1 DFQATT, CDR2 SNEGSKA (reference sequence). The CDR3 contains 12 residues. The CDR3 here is CSASLRTGGYTF. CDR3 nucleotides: TGCAGTGCTAGTTTGAGGACGGGGGGCTACACCTTC.

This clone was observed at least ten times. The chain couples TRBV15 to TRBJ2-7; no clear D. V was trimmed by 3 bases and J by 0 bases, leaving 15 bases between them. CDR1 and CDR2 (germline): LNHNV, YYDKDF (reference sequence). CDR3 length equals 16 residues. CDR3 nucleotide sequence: TGTGCCACCAGCAGGCTATCAAGCGCCGCCTCCTACGAGCAGTACTTC. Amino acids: CATSRLSSAASYEQYF. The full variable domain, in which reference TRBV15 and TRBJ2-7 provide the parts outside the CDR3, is DAMVIQNPRYQVTQFGKPVTLSCSQTLNHNVMYWYQQKSSQAPKLLFHYYDKDFNNEADTPDNFQSRRPNTSFCFLDIRSPGLGDTAMYLCATSRLSSAASYEQYFGPGTRLTVT.

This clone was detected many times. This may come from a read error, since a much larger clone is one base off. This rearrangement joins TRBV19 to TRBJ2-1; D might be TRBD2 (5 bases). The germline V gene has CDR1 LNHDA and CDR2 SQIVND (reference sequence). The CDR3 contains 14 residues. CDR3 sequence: CAGSRGLVNNEQFF. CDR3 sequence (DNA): TGTGCCGGTAGCCGCGGACTTGTGAACAATGAGCAGTTCTTC.

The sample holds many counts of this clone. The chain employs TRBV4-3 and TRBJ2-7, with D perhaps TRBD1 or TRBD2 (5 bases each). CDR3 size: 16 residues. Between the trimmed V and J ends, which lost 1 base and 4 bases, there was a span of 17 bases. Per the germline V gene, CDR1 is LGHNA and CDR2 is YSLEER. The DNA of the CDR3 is TGCGCCAGCAGCCAAGTAGTACGACGGGGCACGTACGAGCAGTACTTC. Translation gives CASSQVVRRGTYEQYF.

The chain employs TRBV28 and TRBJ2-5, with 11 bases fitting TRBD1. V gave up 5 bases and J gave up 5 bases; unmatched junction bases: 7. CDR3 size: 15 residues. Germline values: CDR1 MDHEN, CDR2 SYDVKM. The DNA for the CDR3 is TGTGCCAGCAGTCACCGGACAGGGGGCGGTGAGACCCAGTACTTC. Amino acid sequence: CASSHRTGGGETQYF.

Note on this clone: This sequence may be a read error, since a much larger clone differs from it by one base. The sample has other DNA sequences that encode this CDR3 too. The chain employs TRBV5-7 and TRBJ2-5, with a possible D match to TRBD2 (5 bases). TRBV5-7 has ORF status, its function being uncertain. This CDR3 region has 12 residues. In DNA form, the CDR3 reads TGTGCCAGCAGCTGGGTTGGGGAGACACAGTACTTC. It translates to CASSWVGETQYF.

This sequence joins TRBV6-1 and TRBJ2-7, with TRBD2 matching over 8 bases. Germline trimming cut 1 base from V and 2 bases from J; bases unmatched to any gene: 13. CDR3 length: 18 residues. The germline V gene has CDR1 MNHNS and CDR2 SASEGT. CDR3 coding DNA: TGTGCCAGCAGTGAAGGACCTGGGCTCAGCGGGAGTCCCTACGAGCAGTACTTC. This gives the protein CASSEGPGLSGSPYEQYF.

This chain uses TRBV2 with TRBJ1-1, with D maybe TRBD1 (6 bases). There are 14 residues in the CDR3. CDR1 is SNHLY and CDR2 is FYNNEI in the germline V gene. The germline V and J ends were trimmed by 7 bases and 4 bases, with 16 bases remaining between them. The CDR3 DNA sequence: TGTGCCAGCATCGACAGGTGGCGTAGCACTGAAGCTTTCTTT. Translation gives CASIDRWRSTEAFF.

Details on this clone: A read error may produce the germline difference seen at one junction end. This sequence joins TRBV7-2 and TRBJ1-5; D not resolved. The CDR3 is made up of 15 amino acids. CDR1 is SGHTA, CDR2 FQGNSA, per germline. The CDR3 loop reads CASSLSHVGSQPQHF. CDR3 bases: TGTGCCAGCAGCTTATCGCATGTTGGGAGCCAGCCTCAGCATTTT. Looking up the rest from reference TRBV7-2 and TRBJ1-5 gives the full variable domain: GAGVSQSPSNKVTEKGKDVELRCDPISGHTALYWYRQSLGQGLEFLIYFQGNSAPDKSGLPSDRFSAERTGGSVSTLTIQRTQQEDSAVYLCASSLSHVGSQPQHFGDGTRLSIL.

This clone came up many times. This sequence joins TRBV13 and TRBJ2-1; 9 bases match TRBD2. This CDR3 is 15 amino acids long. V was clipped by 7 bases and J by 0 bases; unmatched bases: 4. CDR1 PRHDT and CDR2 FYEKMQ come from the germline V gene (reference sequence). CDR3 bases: TGTGCCAGCAATGGCGGGAGGGCCTCCTACAATGAGCAGTTCTTC. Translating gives CASNGGRASYNEQFF.

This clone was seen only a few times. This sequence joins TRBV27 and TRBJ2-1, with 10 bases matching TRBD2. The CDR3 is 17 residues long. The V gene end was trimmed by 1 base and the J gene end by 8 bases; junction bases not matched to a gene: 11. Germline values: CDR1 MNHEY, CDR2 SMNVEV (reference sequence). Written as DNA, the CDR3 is TGTGCCAGCAGTTTATGGTCTAGCGGGAGAGGTTTCGATGAGCAGTTCTTC. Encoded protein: CASSLWSSGRGFDEQFF.

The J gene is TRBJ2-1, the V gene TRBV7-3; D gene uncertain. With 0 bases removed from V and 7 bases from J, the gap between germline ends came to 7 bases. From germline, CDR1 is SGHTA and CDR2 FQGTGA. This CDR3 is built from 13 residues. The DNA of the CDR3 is TGTGCCAGCAGCTTAACTGGGTGGAATGAGCAGTTCTTC. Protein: CASSLTGWNEQFF.

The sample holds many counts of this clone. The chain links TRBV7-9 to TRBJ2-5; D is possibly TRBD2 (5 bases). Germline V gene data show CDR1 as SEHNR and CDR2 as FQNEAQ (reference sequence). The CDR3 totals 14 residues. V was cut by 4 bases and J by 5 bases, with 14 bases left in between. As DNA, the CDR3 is TGTGCCAGCAGCTGGGCCGGGGTGGGGGAGACCCAGTACTTC. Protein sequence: CASSWAGVGETQYF.

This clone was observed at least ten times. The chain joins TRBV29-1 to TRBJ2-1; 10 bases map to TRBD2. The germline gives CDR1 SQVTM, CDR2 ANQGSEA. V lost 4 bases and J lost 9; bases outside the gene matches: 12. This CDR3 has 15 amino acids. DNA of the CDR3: TGCAGCGTTGCCCTTTCTAGCGGGAGATTGAGTGAGCAGTTCTTC. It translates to CSVALSSGRLSEQFF.

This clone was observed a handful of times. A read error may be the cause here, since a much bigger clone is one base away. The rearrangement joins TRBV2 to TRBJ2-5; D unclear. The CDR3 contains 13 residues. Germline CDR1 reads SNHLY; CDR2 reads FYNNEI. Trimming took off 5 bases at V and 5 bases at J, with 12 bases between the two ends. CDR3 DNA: TGTGCCAGCAGTCCCACGACATGGGAGACCCAGTACTTC. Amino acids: CASSPTTWETQYF.

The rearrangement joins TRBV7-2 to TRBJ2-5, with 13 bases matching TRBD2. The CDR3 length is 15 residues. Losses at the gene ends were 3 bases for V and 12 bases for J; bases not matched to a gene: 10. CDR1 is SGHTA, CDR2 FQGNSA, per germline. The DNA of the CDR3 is TGTGCCAGCAGCTTGGGGACTAGCGGGATAGAGACAAAGTACTTC. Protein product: CASSLGTSGIETKYF. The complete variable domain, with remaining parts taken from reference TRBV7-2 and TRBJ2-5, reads GAGVSQSPSNKVTEKGKDVELRCDPISGHTALYWYRQSLGQGLEFLIYFQGNSAPDKSGLPSDRFSAERTGGSVSTLTIQRTQQEDSAVYLCASSLGTSGIETKYFGPGTRLLVL.

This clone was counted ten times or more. DNA for the CDR3: TGTGCCAGGGGGGACGGGGTAAGGGCTAATGAAAAACTGTTTTTT. This encodes CARGDGVRANEKLFF. V is TRBV19 and J is TRBJ1-4; the D gene is possibly TRBD1 (5 bases). Germline values: CDR1 LNHDA, CDR2 SQIVND (reference sequence). The V gene lost 9 bases and the J gene lost 3 bases, with 17 bases spanning the gap. The CDR3 length is 15 residues.

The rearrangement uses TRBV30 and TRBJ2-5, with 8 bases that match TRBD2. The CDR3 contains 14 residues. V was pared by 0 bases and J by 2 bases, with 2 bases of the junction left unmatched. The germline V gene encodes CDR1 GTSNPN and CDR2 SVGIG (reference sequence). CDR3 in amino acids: CAWSVSGGQETQYF. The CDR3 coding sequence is TGTGCCTGGAGTGTGAGCGGGGGACAAGAGACCCAGTACTTC.

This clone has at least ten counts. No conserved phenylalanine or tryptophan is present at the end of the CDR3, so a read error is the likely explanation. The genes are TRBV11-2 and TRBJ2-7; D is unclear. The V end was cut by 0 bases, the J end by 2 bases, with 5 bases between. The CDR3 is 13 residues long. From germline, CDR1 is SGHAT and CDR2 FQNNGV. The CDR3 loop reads CASSLEIAYEQYL. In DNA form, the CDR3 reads TGTGCCAGCAGCTTAGAAATTGCCTACGAGCAGTACCTC.

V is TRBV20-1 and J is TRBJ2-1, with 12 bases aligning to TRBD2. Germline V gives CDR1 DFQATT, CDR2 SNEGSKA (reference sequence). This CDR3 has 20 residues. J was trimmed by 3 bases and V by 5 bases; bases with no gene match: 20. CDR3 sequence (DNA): TGCAGTGCTTCATTAGAACTAAGACTAGCGGGAGTGTTGGACTACAATGAGCAGTTCTTC. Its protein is CSASLELRLAGVLDYNEQFF.

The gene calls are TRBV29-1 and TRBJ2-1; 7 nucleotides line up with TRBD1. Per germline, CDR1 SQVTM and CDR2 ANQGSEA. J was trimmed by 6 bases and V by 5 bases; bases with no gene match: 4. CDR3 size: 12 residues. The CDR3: CSVRAGGNEQFF. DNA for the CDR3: TGCAGCGTTCGAGCAGGGGGCAATGAGCAGTTCTTC.

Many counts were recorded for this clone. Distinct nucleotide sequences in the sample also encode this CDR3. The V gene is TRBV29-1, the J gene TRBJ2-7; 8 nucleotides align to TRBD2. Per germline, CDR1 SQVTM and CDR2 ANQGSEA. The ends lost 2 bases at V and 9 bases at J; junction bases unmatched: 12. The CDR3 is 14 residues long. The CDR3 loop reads CSVESTSEPLRQYF. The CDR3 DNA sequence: TGCAGCGTTGAATCGACTAGCGAGCCGCTACGGCAGTACTTC.

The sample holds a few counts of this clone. The CDR3 DNA follows: TGCAGCGTTACGTGGACGAGAGATGGGCAGTTCTTC. Its translation: CSVTWTRDGQFF. V usage is TRBV29-1 and J usage is TRBJ2-1; D not certain. Germline assignment: CDR1 SQVTM and CDR2 ANQGSEA. V lost 5 bases, J lost 12 bases, and 17 bases lay in between. This CDR3 is built from 12 residues.

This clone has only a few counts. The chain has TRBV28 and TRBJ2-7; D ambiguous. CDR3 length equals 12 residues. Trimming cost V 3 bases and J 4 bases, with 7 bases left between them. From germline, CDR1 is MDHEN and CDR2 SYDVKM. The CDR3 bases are TGTGCCAGCAGTTTGATTGGTTACGAGCAGTACTTC. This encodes CASSLIGYEQYF. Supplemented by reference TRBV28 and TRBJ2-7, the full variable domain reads DVKVTQSSRYLVKRTGEKVFLECVQDMDHENMFWYRQDPGLGLRLIYFSYDVKMKEKGDIPEGYSVSREKKERFSLILESASTNQTSMYLCASSLIGYEQYFGPGTRLTVT.